Below are 30 T cell receptor beta chains sequenced from a single sample in a study of Graves' ophthalmopathy and Graves' hyperthyroidism. From RNA, the CDR3 regions of TCR beta chains were amplified and sequenced. The authors performed first-round RT-PCR with HTBI primers and then a second-round multiplex PCR. TCRdb re-analysed the multiplex PCR reads in MiXCR, keeping a single row per CDR3 protein. The table records 600,000 to 950,000 distinct CDR3 sequences, 35% to 50% of them present only once. The sequenced material came from peripheral blood. The receptors shown here come from an adult man with Graves' ophthalmopathy.

This CDR3 is CSVSAGLSNQPQHF. CDR3 DNA: TGCAGCGTTTCAGCAGGGTTGAGCAATCAGCCCCAGCATTTT. The rearrangement uses TRBV29-1 and TRBJ1-5, with TRBD1 as a possible D gene (5 bases). The germline CDR1 and CDR2 sequences are SQVTM and ANQGSEA. Trimming took off 5 bases at V and 1 base at J, with 12 bases between the two ends. This CDR3 is built from 14 residues.

This clonotype was seen repeatedly, ten times or more. The CDR3 DNA sequence: TGTGCCAGCAGCTTAGTAGCTTCAGAGACCCAGTACTTC. Translating gives CASSLVASETQYF. The chain joins TRBV7-6 to TRBJ2-5; D gene unclear. V dropped 1 base and J dropped 4 bases, with 7 bases sitting between them. CDR1 is SGHVS, CDR2 FNYEAQ, per germline. The CDR3 spans 13 residues.

The chain recombines TRBV20-1 with TRBJ1-2; TRBD1 is a possible D gene (5 bases). The germline V and J ends were trimmed by 4 bases and 7 bases, with 16 bases remaining between them. The CDR3 runs to 13 residues. Germline assignment: CDR1 DFQATT and CDR2 SNEGSKA (reference sequence). The CDR3 DNA reads TGCAGTGCTATAGTTCTAGGGGTAACTGGCTACACCTTC. Encoded protein: CSAIVLGVTGYTF.

The chain couples TRBV19 to TRBJ2-2, with TRBD2 matching over 13 bases. Germline CDR1 and CDR2: LNHDA and SQIVND (reference sequence). The CDR3 has 17 residues. V lost 6 bases and J lost 4; bases outside the gene matches: 8. CDR3 DNA sequence: TGTGCCAGTAGGCCACTAGCGGGAGGGACGGGCACCGGGGAGCTGTTTTTT. Its translation is CASRPLAGGTGTGELFF.

The rearrangement uses TRBV2 and TRBJ2-7, with D possibly matching TRBD1 (6 bases). This CDR3 spans 15 amino acids. Germline V CDR1 and CDR2: SNHLY, FYNNEI. The germline V and J ends were trimmed by 1 base and 1 base, with 11 bases remaining between them. CDR3: CASSEGWDKSYEQYF. For the CDR3, the DNA is TGTGCCAGCAGTGAAGGATGGGACAAATCCTACGAGCAGTACTTC.

This clonotype was picked up many times. The chain recombines TRBV25-1 with TRBJ2-5, with TRBD1 as a possible D gene (6 bases). The CDR3 contains 16 residues. The germline V gene has CDR1 MGHDK and CDR2 SYGVNS. Trimming removed 3 bases from V and 0 bases from J, with 14 bases in between. Written as DNA, the CDR3 is TGTGCCAGCAGTGATCCCACCGGGACAAACCAAGAGACCCAGTACTTC. It encodes CASSDPTGTNQETQYF.

This clonotype was seen only a few times. The chain joins TRBV6-1 to TRBJ1-4, with TRBD1 matching over 10 bases. This CDR3 is 15 amino acids long. V lost 5 bases to trimming and J lost 8 bases; unmatched junction nucleotides: 8. CDR1 and CDR2 from the germline V gene are MNHNS and SASEGT. CDR3 sequence (DNA): TGTGCCAGCAGTAGAAAGACAGGGGGCGAGGAAAAACTGTTTTTT. Protein sequence: CASSRKTGGEEKLFF.

The chain combines TRBV29-1 with TRBJ2-3; D gene ambiguous. Germline V lookup: CDR1 SQVTM, CDR2 ANQGSEA. CDR3 length equals 14 residues. Trimming removed 8 bases from V and 4 bases from J, with 19 bases in between. The CDR3 DNA sequence: TGCAGCAGTGAAACGGGCAGTTCAGCAGATACGCAGTATTTT. This sequence encodes CSSETGSSADTQYF.

The chain recombines TRBV5-6 with TRBJ2-7; 11 bases map to TRBD2. V gave up 5 bases and J gave up 6 bases; unmatched junction bases: 7. Germline lookup yields CDR1 SGHDT and CDR2 YYEEEE. The CDR3 covers 14 residues. The CDR3 nucleotides read TGTGCCAGCAGGTTAGCGGGAGGGCGCCGCGAGCAGTACTTC. Protein: CASRLAGGRREQYF.

This clonotype appeared many times. The chain couples TRBV29-1 to TRBJ2-7, with TRBD1 identical over 9 bases. The V and J ends lost 7 bases and 2 bases, in that order; junction bases with no gene match: 6. The germline V gene has CDR1 SQVTM and CDR2 ANQGSEA. The CDR3 totals 13 residues. DNA of the CDR3: TGCAGCGGTGGGACAGGGCCTACCTACGAGCAGTACTTC. It codes for CSGGTGPTYEQYF.

J is TRBJ1-5 and V is TRBV19, with TRBD1 matching 7 bases. CDR1 is LNHDA, CDR2 SQIVND, per germline (reference sequence). V shed 9 bases, J shed 0 bases, and the junction held 8 bases outside the gene matches. The CDR3 spans 15 residues. The DNA for the CDR3 is TGTGCCAGCCAAGACAGGGCCTATAGCAATCAGCCCCAGCATTTT. It translates to CASQDRAYSNQPQHF. The entire variable domain, with the rest obtained from reference TRBV19 and TRBJ1-5, is as follows: DGGITQSPKYLFRKEGQNVTLSCEQNLNHDAMYWYRQDPGQGLRLIYYSQIVNDFQKGDIAEGYSVSREKKESFPLTVTSAQKNPTAFYLCASQDRAYSNQPQHFGDGTRLSIL.

This clonotype was seen more than once but under ten times. The genes are TRBV20-1 and TRBJ2-7, with 10 bases identical to TRBD2. J gave up 3 bases and V 0 bases, and 5 bases lay outside the gene matches. CDR1 and CDR2 (germline): DFQATT, SNEGSKA (reference sequence). The CDR3 covers 15 residues. This chain's CDR3 is CSARDRLAGGYEQYF. The CDR3 DNA reads TGCAGTGCTAGAGATAGGTTAGCGGGGGGCTACGAGCAGTACTTC.

The chain couples TRBV20-1 to TRBJ2-7; 9 nucleotides align to TRBD1. V lost 2 bases, J lost 1 base, and 9 bases stayed unmatched. This CDR3 is built from 16 residues. The germline CDR1 and CDR2 sequences are DFQATT and SNEGSKA (reference sequence). CDR3 amino acids: CSARPRSGTGSYEQYF. The CDR3 DNA reads TGCAGTGCTAGACCCAGGTCGGGGACAGGGTCCTACGAGCAGTACTTC.

The table lists this clonotype with a few counts. The chain is built from TRBV2 and TRBJ2-2, with 13 bases that match TRBD2. Trimming cost V 3 bases and J 1 base; bases outside gene matches: 8. Germline values: CDR1 SNHLY, CDR2 FYNNEI. There are 19 residues in the CDR3. The CDR3 DNA reads as TGTGCCAGCAGTGATGGCGGGGGACTAGCGGGGAGGAACACCGGGGAGCTGTTTTTT. This translates into CASSDGGGLAGRNTGELFF.

As to this clonotype: A much larger clonotype is one base distant, so this may be a read error. The chain is built from TRBV7-3 and TRBJ2-2; 7 nucleotides match TRBD2. CDR3 length: 14 amino acids. Germline assignment: CDR1 SGHTA and CDR2 FQGTGA. J lost 6 bases, V lost 8 bases, and 9 bases had no gene match. The CDR3 DNA reads as TGTGCCAGCCGCCCAGCGGGAAGATCCGGGGAGCTGTTTTTT. This sequence encodes CASRPAGRSGELFF.

This clonotype was recorded only once. It may be a read error: a sequence one base away is much more abundant. The V gene is TRBV2, the J gene TRBJ1-3; D unresolved. The CDR3 is made up of 17 amino acids. Trimming shortened V by 7 bases and J by 3 bases, and 22 bases separated the two germline ends. Germline V lookup: CDR1 SNHLY, CDR2 FYNNEI. The CDR3 nucleotides are TGTGCCAGCACTGGGGAGCCAGGAGATTCGTATGGAAACACCATATATTTT. Its translation: CASTGEPGDSYGNTIYF.

The CDR3 protein is CAIFSPAGTGQGYTF. The CDR3 DNA follows: TGTGCCATCTTTAGCCCCGCAGGGACAGGGCAAGGCTACACCTTC. The chain has TRBV10-3 and TRBJ1-2; TRBD1 aligns across 9 bases. CDR1 and CDR2 from the germline V gene are ENHRY and SYGVKD. CDR3 length: 15 amino acids. V trimming: 8 bases; J trimming: 8 bases; junction bases outside the gene matches: 15.

This rearrangement joins TRBV7-3 to TRBJ2-2; no definite D call. The germline gives CDR1 SGHTA, CDR2 FQGTGA. Trimming left V 3 bases short and J 6 bases short, with 11 bases between. The CDR3 length is 14 residues. Here the CDR3 DNA reads TGTGCCAGCAGCTTGCATCCCGGGCCCGGGGAGCTGTTTTTT. Amino acid sequence: CASSLHPGPGELFF.

The chain recombines TRBV29-1 with TRBJ2-5; 13 nucleotides align to TRBD2. In germline, CDR1 is SQVTM, CDR2 ANQGSEA. Trimming removed 4 bases from V and 7 bases from J; junction bases left unmatched: 3. There are 13 residues in the CDR3. CDR3 sequence reads: CSVGLAGGGTQYF. DNA for the CDR3: TGCAGCGTTGGACTAGCGGGAGGTGGGACCCAGTACTTC.

This clonotype appeared a single time. A read error may account for a junction end that differs from germline. This chain uses TRBV9 with TRBJ2-7; 11 positions agree with TRBD2. CDR3 length: 15 residues. Germline CDR1 and CDR2: SGDLS and YYNGEE. The chain's CDR3 is CASSVTSGSSYEQCF. In nucleotides, the CDR3 is TGTGCCAGCAGCGTAACTAGCGGGAGCTCCTACGAGCAGTGCTTC. The entire variable domain, with the rest obtained from reference TRBV9 and TRBJ2-7, is as follows: DSGVTQTPKHLITATGQRVTLRCSPRSGDLSVYWYQQSLDQGLQFLIQYYNGEERAKGNILERFSAQQFPDLHSELNLSSLELGDSALYFCASSVTSGSSYEQCFGPGTRLTVT.

This clonotype showed up just a few times. This CDR3 reads CASSLMSGPGEQYF. The CDR3 DNA reads TGTGCCAGCAGTTTAATGAGCGGCCCAGGCGAGCAGTACTTC. J is TRBJ2-7 and V is TRBV12-3 or TRBV12-4; D perhaps matches TRBD2 (5 bases). The V end was cut by 2 bases, the J end by 6 bases, with 14 bases between. The CDR3 has 14 amino acids.

The chain combines TRBV7-9 with TRBJ1-3; TRBD1 aligns across 9 bases. Germline V gene lookup returns CDR1 SEHNR and CDR2 FQNEAQ (reference sequence). The CDR3 is 16 amino acids. The ends lost 4 bases at V and 2 bases at J; junction bases unmatched: 6. The CDR3 loop is CASSYGQGMAGNTIYF. CDR3 bases: TGTGCCAGCAGCTACGGACAGGGGATGGCTGGAAACACCATATATTTT.

The V call is TRBV6-1, the J call TRBJ2-2, with a tentative D call TRBD1 (6 bases). Trimming took off 6 bases at V and 7 bases at J, with 18 bases between the two ends. Germline V gene data show CDR1 as MNHNS and CDR2 as SASEGT. This CDR3 spans 15 amino acids. The CDR3 sequence is CASSQARGGYGELFF. The CDR3 DNA is TGTGCCAGCAGCCAAGCCAGGGGCGGTTACGGGGAGCTGTTTTTT.

This clonotype was found a few times. This chain uses TRBV7-9 with TRBJ1-2, with D possibly being TRBD1 (5 bases). Germline CDR1 is SEHNR and CDR2 is FQNEAQ (reference sequence). This CDR3 has 15 amino acids. CDR3 loop: CASRSVPQGTYGYTF. In nucleotides, the CDR3 is TGTGCAAGTCGCTCCGTCCCCCAGGGAACGTATGGCTACACCTTC.

As DNA, the CDR3 is TGTGCCAGCAGTTACTCAGGGAGCCGGGGGGGCGAGCAGTACTTC. This codes for CASSYSGSRGGEQYF. The rearrangement uses TRBV6-5 and TRBJ2-7; 8 nucleotides agree with TRBD2. V shed 0 bases and J 6 bases; nucleotides not matched to a gene: 7. Germline values: CDR1 MNHEY, CDR2 SVGAGI. The CDR3 runs to 15 residues.

This chain uses TRBV2 with TRBJ1-2; the match to TRBD1 covers 8 bases. The V gene's germline CDR1 is SNHLY and CDR2 FYNNEI. The V gene end was trimmed by 5 bases and the J gene end by 7 bases; junction bases not matched to a gene: 9. The CDR3 spans 14 residues. CDR3 in amino acids: CASSRLQGVGGYTF. DNA for the CDR3: TGTGCCAGCAGTCGCTTACAGGGGGTCGGTGGCTACACCTTC.

This clonotype was seen repeatedly, ten times or more. The rearrangement uses TRBV29-1 and TRBJ1-1; TRBD1 might be the D (5 bases). This CDR3 spans 11 amino acids. V lost 3 bases and J lost 6, with 8 bases in between. CDR1 is SQVTM, CDR2 ANQGSEA, per germline. CDR3 loop: CSVDGGPEAFF. Written as DNA, the CDR3 is TGCAGCGTTGACGGGGGACCTGAAGCTTTCTTT.

In its sample, this clonotype was seen many times. This rearrangement joins TRBV10-3 to TRBJ2-2; 7 nucleotides agree with TRBD1. Germline lookup yields CDR1 ENHRY and CDR2 SYGVKD. The CDR3 has 17 residues. V was pared by 3 bases and J by 0 bases, with 7 bases of the junction left unmatched. The CDR3 DNA reads as TGTGCCATCAGTGATAAAGGACAGGTCACGAACACCGGGGAGCTGTTTTTT. It yields the protein CAISDKGQVTNTGELFF.

This clonotype was seen at least ten times. The chain combines TRBV10-3 with TRBJ1-5, with D uncertain. The CDR3 has 12 amino acids. The germline gives CDR1 ENHRY, CDR2 SYGVKD. V was cut by 5 bases and J by 7 bases, with 9 bases left in between. The CDR3 reads CAISTDWQPQHF. For the CDR3, the DNA is TGTGCCATCAGTACCGACTGGCAGCCCCAGCATTTT.

V usage is TRBV2 and J usage is TRBJ1-6; TRBD1 might be the D (6 bases). The V gene lost 7 bases and the J gene lost 7 bases, with 14 bases spanning the gap. Germline values: CDR1 SNHLY, CDR2 FYNNEI. The CDR3 spans 14 residues. In DNA, the CDR3 is TGTGCCAGCACGTCGGGACACCAAAATTCACCCCTCCACTTT. Translation: CASTSGHQNSPLHF.